This T cell receptor (beta chain) appears in the sequencing data of a study of shared clonotypes between healthy human individuals. Study in general: CD4 naive and CD4 memory each took three plates per donor, while CD8 naive took two and CD8 memory one.

About this clone: Its antigen is undetermined.

V was pared by 1 base and J by 1 base, with 7 bases of the junction left unmatched. Germline CDR1 and CDR2: KGHSH and LQKENI. This CDR3 has 18 amino acids. General observations from the study: Between several donors, naive CD4 clonotypes were shared at a level of about 5%. How much donors shared clonotypes was expected to be affected by sequencing depth.

Every subset had its genomic DNA shared out evenly among several immunoSEQ plates. Profiling relied on immunoSEQ multiplex PCR, and the TCRdb table lists in-frame clones only, not all of them. This sample has around 1.6 million clones, with around 98% found just once. The chain links TRBV18 to TRBJ2-1, with TRBD1 matching 10 bases. The sample comprised naive CD4+ T cells sorted from blood. Subset noted: CD45RA+ positively selected. The TCR sequence derives from a young man in good health. DNA for the CDR3: TGTGCCAGCTCACCACTTTCGACAGGGGGCACTTCCTACAATGAGCAGTTCTTC. This translates into CASSPLSTGGTSYNEQFF. Complete variable domain (other parts from reference TRBV18 and TRBJ2-1): NAGVMQNPRHLVRRRGQEARLRCSPMKGHSHVYWYRQLPEEGLKFMVYLQKENIIDESGMPKERFSAEFPKEGPSILRIQQVVRGDSAAYFCASSPLSTGGTSYNEQFFGPGTRLTVL.